Included here is one TCR beta chain sequence, with context. What it binds is unknown. Sequencing used immunoSEQ multiplex PCR; TCRdb keeps in-frame clones, though not all of them. The sample holds 60,000 to 85,000 clones, over 60% seen once. This sample was included in a study of OX40 agonist ivuxolimab in advanced cancers. The wider study: The patients' treatment was ivuxolimab, an agonistic anti-OX40 (CD134) antibody. Having had anti-PD-1, anti-PD-L1 or anti-CTLA-4 therapy before was allowed, and more than 35% had some.

Study-wide points: Researchers did not determine the expanded peripheral T cells' antigen specificity.

Germline V gene sequence: CDR1 MDHEN, CDR2 SYDVKM. The CDR3 loop spans 13 amino acids. Deletions cut 3 bases from V and 0 bases from J, with 5 bases between. Baseline was the first blood sampling point, followed by cycle 4 day 1 and cycle 7 day 1. The sequencing here drew on CD4+ or CD8+ T cells sorted from blood, taken in a trial of the OX40 agonist ivuxolimab. The source of this sequence is an adult with an advanced solid tumor such as melanoma, head and neck, liver or kidney cancer. This sequence joins TRBV28 and TRBJ1-1, with D unresolved. The CDR3 nucleotides read TGTGCCAGCAGTTTTTCAGTGAACACTGAAGCTTTCTTT. It translates to CASSFSVNTEAFF.